These T cell receptor beta chains were read from a single sample in a study of cytomegalovirus exposure and HLA in healthy donors. Produced via immunoSEQ multiplex PCR; TCRdb's table is partial and in-frame only. Of around 100,000 clones listed, approximately 79% are singletons. The sequenced sample was PBMCs. The receptor set was obtained from a woman between 35 and 50 years old in good health and CMV-seronegative. CDR3s include the opening cysteine and the closing phenylalanine or tryptophan. D genes are given only for firm matches. Clone size is shown for a subset of rows, as once, few, many or a class of expanded clone.

abundance,v_gene,j_gene,d_gene,CDR3nt,CDR3aa
.,TRBV6-5,TRBJ1-3,.,TGTGCCAGCAGTTACTCTACAGGGAAAAACACCATATATTTT,CASSYSTGKNTIYF
.,TRBV30,TRBJ1-1,.,TGTGCCTGGAGTAGCTCAGGGGACGAAGCTTTCTTT,CAWSSSGDEAFF
.,TRBV4-3,TRBJ1-3,.,TGCGCCAGCAGCCAAGATTCTCTGCGAACCTCTGGAAACACCATATATTTT,CASSQDSLRTSGNTIYF
few,TRBV7-9,TRBJ2-5,TRBD2,TGTGCCAGCAGCTGGGCTAGCGGGAGGGTCAGAGAGACCCAGTACTTC,CASSWASGRVRETQYF
.,TRBV28,TRBJ2-7,TRBD2,TGTGCCAGCAGTTTGGGAGGGGCCACCTACGAGCAGTACTTC,CASSLGGATYEQYF
.,TRBV29-1,TRBJ2-1,TRBD2,TGCAGCGTTGAAGCCCGGGGGGACAATGAGCAGTTCTTC,CSVEARGDNEQFF
.,TRBV23-1,TRBJ2-1,TRBD2,TGCGCCAGCAGTCAATCGTACAGGGCCAAAGCGGGAGGGCCCTTGGATGAGCAGTTCTTC,CASSQSYRAKAGGPLDEQFF
few,TRBV29-1,TRBJ2-5,.,TGCAGCGTTGGAGAGGGGGGGGGAGAGACCCAGTACTTC,CSVGEGGGETQYF
.,TRBV25-1,TRBJ1-6,.,TGTGCCAGCAGTGATAGGGGGATTTCACCCCTCCACTTT,CASSDRGISPLHF
few,TRBV9,TRBJ2-7,TRBD2,TGTGCCAGCAGCCGGACTAGCGACCCCTACGAGCAGTACTTC,CASSRTSDPYEQYF
.,TRBV4-1,TRBJ1-2,TRBD1,TGCGCCAGCAGCCCAGGGGACAGATCCTATGGCTACACCTTC,CASSPGDRSYGYTF
once,TRBV18,TRBJ2-7,TRBD1,TGTGCCAGCTCACCGGTACAGGGGGCCGAGCAGTACTTC,CASSPVQGAEQYF
.,TRBV10-2,TRBJ1-2,.,TGCGCCAGCATGAGAACTGCCTCCCGCACCTTTGGCTACACCTTC,CASMRTASRTFGYTF
.,TRBV5-1,TRBJ2-3,TRBD1,TGCGCCAGTAGACAGGGGACGGATACGCAGTATTTT,CASRQGTDTQYF
.,TRBV28,TRBJ1-6,.,TGTGCCAGCAGGGCAGGGGAGGGGATCTATAATTCACCCCTCCACTTT,CASRAGEGIYNSPLHF
.,TRBV7-2,TRBJ2-5,.,TGTGCCAGCAGCTTGGCCCAGGCGGAGACCCAGTACTTC,CASSLAQAETQYF
.,TRBV4-2,TRBJ2-7,TRBD1,TGTGCCAGCAGCCTAACCCGGGACAGTGTATACGAGCAGTACTTC,CASSLTRDSVYEQYF
.,TRBV11-2,TRBJ2-1,.,TGTGCCAGCAGCCCTTACAGGGAGATGGATGAGCAGTTCTTC,CASSPYREMDEQFF
.,TRBV7-9,TRBJ2-3,.,TGTGCCAGCAGCCGGGGGACAGATACGCAGTATTTT,CASSRGTDTQYF
.,TRBV29-1,TRBJ1-1,TRBD1,TGCAGCCCCGACAGGGGGGATGGCACTGAAGCTTTCTTT,CSPDRGDGTEAFF
.,TRBV7-9,TRBJ1-3,.,TGTTCCAGCAGCTTAAACGGTCACAGAGCTGGAAACACCATATATTTT,CSSSLNGHRAGNTIYF
.,TRBV28,TRBJ1-5,.,TGTGCCAGCAGTCTTCCGGACAGCTTCTCTCCCCAGCATTTT,CASSLPDSFSPQHF
once,TRBV19,TRBJ2-3,.,TGTGCCAGTAGTATGATCAGTTCGGACTACCAGTATTTT,CASSMISSDYQYF
.,TRBV15,TRBJ2-4,TRBD1,TGTGCCACCAGCCAACGGGACAGACTGTACTTC,CATSQRDRLYF
.,TRBV6-1,TRBJ2-5,TRBD1,TGTGCCAGTGCCCCGGGACAGCAAGAGACCCAGTACTTC,CASAPGQQETQYF
.,TRBV28,TRBJ1-1,.,TGTGCCAGCAGTTTACGGGGGGACTCTGAAGCTTTCTTT,CASSLRGDSEAFF
.,TRBV27,TRBJ1-5,TRBD1,TGTGCCAGCAGCAAGGACAGGGCTGGCCAGCCCCAGCATTTT,CASSKDRAGQPQHF
.,TRBV5-6,TRBJ1-1,.,TGTGCCAGCAGCTTCGGGAACACTGAAGCTTTCTTT,CASSFGNTEAFF
.,TRBV5-6,TRBJ2-1,.,TGTGCCAGCAGCTCCCTACGATCTCCGCAGTTCTTC,CASSSLRSPQFF
.,TRBV9,TRBJ1-3,.,TGTGCCAGCAGCGGGCCGTGGCCCGACTCTGGAAACACCATATATTTT,CASSGPWPDSGNTIYF
.,TRBV27,TRBJ1-6,TRBD1,TGTGCCAGCACTATGATACAGGGGCCCTCACCCCTCCACTTT,CASTMIQGPSPLHF
.,TRBV7-2,TRBJ2-1,TRBD2,TGTGCCAGCAGCTTAGTCGGGAGGTCGCACAATGAGCAGTTCTTC,CASSLVGRSHNEQFF
.,TRBV19,TRBJ1-1,TRBD1,TGTGCCAGTAGTCCAGGGACAGTCAACACTGAAGCTTTCTTT,CASSPGTVNTEAFF
.,TRBV7-2,TRBJ2-3,TRBD2,TGTGCCAGCAGCGCACTAGCGGGGGGGCTGACAGATACGCAGTATTTT,CASSALAGGLTDTQYF
.,TRBV9,TRBJ1-1,TRBD1,TGTGCCAGCAGTGATGACAGGGAGAACACTGAAGCTTTCTTT,CASSDDRENTEAFF
.,TRBV27,TRBJ2-3,.,TGTGCCAGCAGTTTGGCCCTAGCGTCGAGCACAGATACGCAGTATTTT,CASSLALASSTDTQYF
.,TRBV19,TRBJ2-1,.,TGTGCCAGTAGTCCCCAGACAGGCCAGCAGTTCTTC,CASSPQTGQQFF
few,TRBV4-2,TRBJ2-7,.,TGTGCCAGCAGCCAAGACTCCAGTATTCAGCAGTACTTC,CASSQDSSIQQYF
.,TRBV29-1,TRBJ2-1,.,TGCAGCGTTGAGGGGGCTAGCGGAGAGTCCTACAATGAGCAGTTCTTC,CSVEGASGESYNEQFF
.,TRBV5-1,TRBJ2-5,.,TGCGCCAGCAGCTTGATGGGCACGGGAACTGGGACCCAGTACTTC,CASSLMGTGTGTQYF
.,TRBV5-1,TRBJ1-6,.,TGCGCCAGCAGCCCCCGTAGAGCGGCAGGGGATTCACCCCTCCACTTT,CASSPRRAAGDSPLHF
.,TRBV4-3,TRBJ2-7,TRBD2,TGCGCCAGCAGCCAAGATGATAGCGGGAGCGAAGAGCAGTACTTC,CASSQDDSGSEEQYF